The source of this TCR beta chain is a study of blood T cells in healthy people across ages. Study-level findings and limits: Higher diversity and more naive CD4+ cells were features of long-lived donors, compared to aged donors.

The sample holds a few counts of this clonotype. Its antigen is still unknown. Together with a sample-barcoded 5' primer, a J-beta primer mix was included in a second PCR lasting roughly 6 to 12 cycles. TCRdb reprocessed the 5' RACE reads with MiXCR, giving one entry per CDR3 protein. The repertoire includes 850,000 to 1,300,000 distinct CDR3 sequences, roughly 45% of them detected once, and about 20% sits in the top ten. Peripheral blood from each donor was collected in a volume of approximately 9.2 milliliters. CDR1 SGHTA and CDR2 FQGTGA come from the germline V gene. The junction had 9 bases not matched to a gene; V was cut back by 5 bases and J by 2 bases. This CDR3 contains 15 residues.

Material: blood. This rearrangement joins TRBV7-3 to TRBJ2-7, with 7 bases lining up with TRBD1. The source of this sequence is a woman aged 60-70 years in good health. In nucleotides, the CDR3 is TGTGCCAGCAGCCTAGACAGGGCCCGTACCTACGAGCAGTACTTC. Its translation is CASSLDRARTYEQYF.